This T cell receptor beta chain came from a study of neurological immune-mediated disorders. Study-level findings and limits: In HTLV-1-associated myelopathy, TCR clonal expansion was greatest, and in multiple sclerosis it was least, below healthy controls. The authors found no clinical or MRI feature associated with the multiple sclerosis repertoire cluster.

Deletions cut 7 bases from V and 0 bases from J, with 17 bases between. Germline CDR1 is SQVTM and CDR2 is ANQGSEA. The CDR3 is 15 residues long. There are many counts of this clonotype. Its antigen is undetermined. The method for making cDNA was 5'RACE, and it used 10-nucleotide random UMIs. A single run covered 15-18 subjects with over 170 million TCR-beta sequences. MiXCR, run by TCRdb on the 5' RACE reads, gives a single entry per CDR3 protein. The table records some 78,000 distinct CDR3 sequences, about 5.5% of them present only once. The TCR originated in a woman aged 30 to 39 with multiple sclerosis. The sample comprised PBMCs. The J gene is TRBJ2-3, the V gene TRBV29-1, with D unclear. For the CDR3, the DNA is TGCAGCGCCGTCCCCAGGTTCTCTAGCACAGATACGCAGTATTTT. Translating gives CSAVPRFSSTDTQYF.